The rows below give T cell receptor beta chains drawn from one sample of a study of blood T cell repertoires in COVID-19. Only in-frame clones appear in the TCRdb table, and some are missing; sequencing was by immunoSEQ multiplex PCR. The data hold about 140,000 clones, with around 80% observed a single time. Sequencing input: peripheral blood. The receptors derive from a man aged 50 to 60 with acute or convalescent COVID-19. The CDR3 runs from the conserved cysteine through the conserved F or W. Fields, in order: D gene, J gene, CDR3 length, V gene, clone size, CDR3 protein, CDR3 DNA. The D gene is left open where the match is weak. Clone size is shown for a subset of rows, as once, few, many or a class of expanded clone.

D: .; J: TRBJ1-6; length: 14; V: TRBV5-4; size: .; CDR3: CASSLQVLDSPLHF; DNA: TGTGCCAGCAGCTTACAGGTTCTCGATTCACCCCTCCACTTT
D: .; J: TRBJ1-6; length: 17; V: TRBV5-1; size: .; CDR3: CASSGVDRTGPNSPLHF; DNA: TGCGCCAGCAGCGGGGTGGACCGTACAGGGCCCAATTCACCCCTCCACTTT
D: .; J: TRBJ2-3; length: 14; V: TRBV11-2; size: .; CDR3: CASSLRDFRDTQYF; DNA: TGTGCCAGCAGCTTAAGGGACTTTCGTGATACGCAGTATTTT
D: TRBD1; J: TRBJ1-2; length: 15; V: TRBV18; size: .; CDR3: CASSPEMTGGDGYTF; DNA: TGTGCCAGCTCCCCAGAGATGACAGGGGGCGATGGCTACACCTTC
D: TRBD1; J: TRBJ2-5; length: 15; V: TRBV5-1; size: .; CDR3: CASSLADRPQETQYF; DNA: TGCGCCAGCAGCTTGGCGGACAGGCCTCAAGAGACCCAGTACTTC
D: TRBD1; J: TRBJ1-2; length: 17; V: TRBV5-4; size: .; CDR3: CASSLATGGGRNYGYTF; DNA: TGTGCCAGCAGCTTGGCGACAGGGGGCGGGAGGAACTATGGCTACACCTTC
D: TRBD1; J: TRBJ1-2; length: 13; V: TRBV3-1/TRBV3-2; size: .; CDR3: CASSPQGAYGYTF; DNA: TGTGCCAGCAGCCCTCAGGGGGCCTATGGCTACACCTTC
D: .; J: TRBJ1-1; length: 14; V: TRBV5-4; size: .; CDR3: CASSFGRGGTEAFF; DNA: TGTGCCAGCAGCTTCGGTCGAGGGGGCACTGAAGCTTTCTTT
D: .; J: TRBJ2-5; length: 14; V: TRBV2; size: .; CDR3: CASSEYLRIETQYF; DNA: TGTGCCAGCAGTGAATATCTGAGAATAGAGACCCAGTACTTC
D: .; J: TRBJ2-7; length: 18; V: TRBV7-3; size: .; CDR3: CASSLAPPDRFYSYEQYF; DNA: TGTGCCAGCAGCTTAGCCCCCCCCGACAGGTTCTACTCCTACGAGCAGTACTTC
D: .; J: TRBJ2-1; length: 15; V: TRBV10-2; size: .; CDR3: CASSGIPQAYNEQFF; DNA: TGCGCCAGCAGTGGTATCCCCCAGGCCTACAATGAGCAGTTCTTC
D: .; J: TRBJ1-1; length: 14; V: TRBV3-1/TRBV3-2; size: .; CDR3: CASSQDRENTEAFF; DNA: TGTGCCAGCAGCCAAGACAGGGAAAACACTGAAGCTTTCTTT
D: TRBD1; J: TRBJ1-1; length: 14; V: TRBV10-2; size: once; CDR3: CASRPGTGNTEAFF; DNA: TGCGCCAGCAGGCCCGGGACAGGGAACACTGAAGCTTTCTTT
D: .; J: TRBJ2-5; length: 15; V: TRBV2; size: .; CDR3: CASRGEARNQETQYF; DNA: TGTGCCAGCAGAGGCGAAGCGAGAAACCAAGAGACCCAGTACTTC
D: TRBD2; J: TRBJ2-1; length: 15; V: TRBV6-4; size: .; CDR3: CASSDHGLAGASQFF; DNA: TGTGCCAGCAGTGACCACGGTCTAGCGGGGGCCTCCCAGTTCTTC
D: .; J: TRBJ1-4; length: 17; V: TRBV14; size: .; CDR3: CASSQVDFRDSPEKLFF; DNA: TGTGCCAGCAGCCAAGTGGATTTTCGGGACTCCCCGGAAAAACTGTTTTTT
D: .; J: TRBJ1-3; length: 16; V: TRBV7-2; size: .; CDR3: CASSFNGPGAGNTIYF; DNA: TGTGCCAGCAGCTTTAACGGGCCAGGGGCTGGAAACACCATATATTTT
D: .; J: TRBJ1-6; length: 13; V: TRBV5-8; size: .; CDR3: CASSLEVYSPLHF; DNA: TGTGCCAGCAGCCTAGAGGTCTATTCACCCCTCCACTTT
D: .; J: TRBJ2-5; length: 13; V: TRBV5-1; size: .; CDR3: CASSPGTWETQYF; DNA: TGCGCCAGCAGTCCCGGGACTTGGGAGACCCAGTACTTC
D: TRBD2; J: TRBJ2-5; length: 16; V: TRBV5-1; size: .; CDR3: CASSSDKTSGLETQYF; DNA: TGCGCCAGCAGCTCCGATAAGACTAGCGGGTTAGAGACCCAGTACTTC
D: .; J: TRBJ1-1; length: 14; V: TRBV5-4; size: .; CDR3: CASSLVGGVNEAFF; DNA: TGTGCCAGCAGCTTGGTTGGAGGGGTCAATGAAGCTTTCTTT
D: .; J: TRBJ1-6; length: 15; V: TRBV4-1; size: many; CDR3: CASSHREGLNSPLHF; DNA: TGCGCCAGCAGCCATAGGGAGGGGCTGAATTCACCCCTCCACTTT
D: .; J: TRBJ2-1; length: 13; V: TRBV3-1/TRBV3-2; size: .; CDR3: CASSEVTANEQFF; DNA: TGTGCCAGCAGCGAGGTCACGGCCAATGAGCAGTTCTTC
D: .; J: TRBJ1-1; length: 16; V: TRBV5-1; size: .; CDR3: CASSLWGGPSNTEAFF; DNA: TGCGCCAGCAGCTTGTGGGGGGGACCGTCGAACACTGAAGCTTTCTTT
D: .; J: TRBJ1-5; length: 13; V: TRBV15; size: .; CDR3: CATSLGADQPQHF; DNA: TGTGCCACCAGTCTGGGAGCGGATCAGCCCCAGCATTTT
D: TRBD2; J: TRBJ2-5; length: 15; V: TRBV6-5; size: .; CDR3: CASSFLAGGPETQYF; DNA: TGTGCCAGCAGTTTTCTAGCGGGGGGGCCAGAGACCCAGTACTTC
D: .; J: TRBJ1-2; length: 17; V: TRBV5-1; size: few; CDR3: CASSPQNRTALLYGYTF; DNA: TGCGCCAGCAGCCCCCAAAACCGGACAGCCTTGTTATATGGCTACACCTTC
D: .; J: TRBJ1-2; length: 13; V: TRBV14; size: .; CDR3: CASSEQGNYGYTF; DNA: TGTGCCAGCAGCGAACAGGGAAACTATGGCTACACCTTC
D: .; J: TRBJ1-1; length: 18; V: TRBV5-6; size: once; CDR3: CASSLRPVGRGVDTEAFF; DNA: TGTGCCAGCAGCTTGCGCCCCGTTGGGAGGGGGGTCGACACTGAAGCTTTCTTT
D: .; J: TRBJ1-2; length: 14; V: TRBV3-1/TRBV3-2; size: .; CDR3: CASTPTTSNYGYTF; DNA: TGTGCCAGCACCCCGACAACTAGTAACTATGGCTACACCTTC
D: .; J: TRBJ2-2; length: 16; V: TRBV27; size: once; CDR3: CASSLWGGTNTGELFF; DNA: TGTGCCAGCAGTTTATGGGGCGGGACGAACACCGGGGAGCTGTTTTTT
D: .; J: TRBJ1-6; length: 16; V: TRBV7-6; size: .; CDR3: CASSPELASYNSPLHF; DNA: TGTGCCAGCAGCCCTGAGTTAGCCTCCTATAATTCACCCCTCCACTTT
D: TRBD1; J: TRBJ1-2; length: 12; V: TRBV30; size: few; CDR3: CAWGTGPNGYTF; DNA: TGTGCCTGGGGGACAGGGCCGAATGGCTACACCTTC
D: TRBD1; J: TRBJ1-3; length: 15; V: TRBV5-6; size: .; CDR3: CASSWPGQGENTIYF; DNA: TGTGCCAGCAGCTGGCCGGGACAGGGGGAAAACACCATATATTTT
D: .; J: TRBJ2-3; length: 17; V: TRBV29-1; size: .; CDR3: CSVEGEQTQSWADTQYF; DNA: TGCAGCGTTGAGGGCGAACAGACCCAATCCTGGGCAGATACGCAGTATTTT
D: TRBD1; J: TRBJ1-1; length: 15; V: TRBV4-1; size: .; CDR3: CASSPLQGKNTEAFF; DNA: TGCGCCAGCAGCCCTTTACAGGGGAAGAACACTGAAGCTTTCTTT
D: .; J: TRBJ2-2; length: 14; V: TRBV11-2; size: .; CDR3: CASSSTQGTGELFF; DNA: TGTGCCAGCAGCTCCACCCAGGGCACCGGGGAGCTGTTTTTT
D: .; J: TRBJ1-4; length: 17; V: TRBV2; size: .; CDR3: CASSAISGTPGGEKLFF; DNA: TGTGCCAGCAGCGCAATTAGCGGGACACCGGGTGGTGAAAAACTGTTTTTT
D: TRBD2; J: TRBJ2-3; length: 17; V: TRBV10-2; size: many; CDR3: CASSESFGSGNTDTQYF; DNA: TGCGCCAGCAGTGAGTCGTTCGGTAGCGGGAACACAGATACGCAGTATTTT
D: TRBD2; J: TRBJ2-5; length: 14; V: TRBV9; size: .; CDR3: CASNPSGGEETQYF; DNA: TGTGCCAGCAATCCAAGCGGGGGGGAAGAGACCCAGTACTTC
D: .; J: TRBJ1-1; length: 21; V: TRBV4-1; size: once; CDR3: CASSQDRAGSRGGIMNTEAFF; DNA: TGCGCCAGCAGCCAAGATCGGGCAGGCTCACGGGGGGGTATAATGAACACTGAAGCTTTCTTT
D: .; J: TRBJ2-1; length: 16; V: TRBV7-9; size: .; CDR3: CASSLGGAISYNEQFF; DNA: TGTGCCAGCAGCTTAGGTGGGGCTATCTCCTACAATGAGCAGTTCTTC
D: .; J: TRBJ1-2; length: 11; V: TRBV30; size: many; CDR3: CAWSVAGGYTF; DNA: TGTGCCTGGAGTGTCGCAGGGGGCTACACCTTC
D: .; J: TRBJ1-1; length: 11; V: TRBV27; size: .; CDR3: CASRGTAEAFF; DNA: TGTGCCAGCAGGGGGACTGCTGAAGCTTTCTTT
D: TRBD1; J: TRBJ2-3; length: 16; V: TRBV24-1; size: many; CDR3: CATSDPGQGAADTQYF; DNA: TGTGCCACCAGTGATCCGGGACAGGGGGCCGCAGATACGCAGTATTTT
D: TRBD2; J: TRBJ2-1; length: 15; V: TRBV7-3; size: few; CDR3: CASSPRGGSWDEQFF; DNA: TGTGCCAGCAGTCCCCGGGGGGGCTCTTGGGATGAGCAGTTCTTC
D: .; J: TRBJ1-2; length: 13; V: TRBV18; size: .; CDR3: CASSPAGVGGYTF; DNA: TGTGCCAGCTCACCAGCAGGGGTGGGTGGCTACACCTTC
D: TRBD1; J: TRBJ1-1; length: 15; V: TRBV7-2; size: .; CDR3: CASSSGQVMNTEAFF; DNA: TGTGCCAGCAGTTCCGGACAGGTCATGAACACTGAAGCTTTCTTT
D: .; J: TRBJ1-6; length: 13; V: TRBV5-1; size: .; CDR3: CASSQEGVSPLHF; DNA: TGCGCCAGCAGCCAAGAGGGGGTTTCACCCCTCCACTTT
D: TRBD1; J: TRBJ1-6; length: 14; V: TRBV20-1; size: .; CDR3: CSASAGQGTSPLHF; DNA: TGCAGTGCTAGTGCGGGACAGGGAACTTCACCCCTCCACTTT